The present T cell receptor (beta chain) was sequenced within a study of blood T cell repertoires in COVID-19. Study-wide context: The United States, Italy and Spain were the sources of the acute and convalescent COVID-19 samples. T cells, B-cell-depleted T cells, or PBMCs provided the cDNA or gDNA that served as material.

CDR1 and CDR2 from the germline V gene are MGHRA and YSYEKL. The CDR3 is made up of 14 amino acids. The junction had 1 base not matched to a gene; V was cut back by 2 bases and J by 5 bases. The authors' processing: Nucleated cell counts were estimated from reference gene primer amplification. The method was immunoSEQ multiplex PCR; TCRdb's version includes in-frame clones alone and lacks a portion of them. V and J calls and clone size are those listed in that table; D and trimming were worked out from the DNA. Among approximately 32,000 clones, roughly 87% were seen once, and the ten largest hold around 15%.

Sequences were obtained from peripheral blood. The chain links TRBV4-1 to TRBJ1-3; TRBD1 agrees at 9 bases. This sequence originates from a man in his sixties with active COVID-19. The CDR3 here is CASSQTGGRNTIYF. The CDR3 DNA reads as TGCGCCAGCAGCCAAACAGGGGGCAGAAACACCATATATTTT.